The rows below give T cell receptor beta chains drawn from one sample of a study of blood T cell repertoires in COVID-19. TCRdb's copy holds only in-frame clones and misses some; the assay was immunoSEQ multiplex PCR. The sample carries fewer than 85,000 clones, 82% recorded once. Sample: peripheral blood. The receptors derive from a woman in her sixties with acute or convalescent COVID-19. The CDR3 runs from the conserved cysteine through the conserved F or W. Each record gives: J gene, V gene, D gene, clone size, CDR3 DNA, CDR3 protein. A D gene is named only where the DNA matches it firmly. The listing skips clone size in some rows; elsewhere it reads once, few, many or a size class.

J: TRBJ2-1
V: TRBV5-1
D: TRBD2
size: once
DNA: TGCGCCAGCAGCGCCATCCCTAGCGGCGGCTACAATGAGCAGTTCTTC
CDR3: CASSAIPSGGYNEQFF

J: TRBJ1-4
V: TRBV7-4
D: NA
size: NA
DNA: TGTGCCAGCACCGATCACCATGAGGGTGAAAAACTGTTTTTT
CDR3: CASTDHHEGEKLFF

J: TRBJ2-6
V: TRBV24-1
D: TRBD1
size: NA
DNA: TGTGCCACCAGTGACGGACAGGGTCATCCTGGGGCCAACGTCCTGACTTTC
CDR3: CATSDGQGHPGANVLTF

J: TRBJ1-2
V: TRBV10-3
D: NA
size: NA
DNA: TGTGCCATCAGTGAGGTTGTCGGGGGTATGAGCTACACCTTC
CDR3: CAISEVVGGMSYTF

J: TRBJ2-1
V: TRBV7-3
D: TRBD2
size: few
DNA: TGTGCCAGCAGCTTAGGGACTAGCGTTGATGAGCAGTTCTTC
CDR3: CASSLGTSVDEQFF

J: TRBJ1-4
V: TRBV29-1
D: TRBD1
size: NA
DNA: TGCAGCGTTGGAATTGGGACAGCAACTAATGAAAAACTGTTTTTT
CDR3: CSVGIGTATNEKLFF

J: TRBJ2-3
V: TRBV28
D: TRBD2
size: NA
DNA: TGTGCCAGCAGGCCCGGACTAGCGTATCAAAGCACGCAGTATTTT
CDR3: CASRPGLAYQSTQYF

J: TRBJ1-2
V: TRBV9
D: NA
size: NA
DNA: TGTGCCAGCACGGGGAGCTTAGCTAACTATGGCTACACCTTC
CDR3: CASTGSLANYGYTF

J: TRBJ1-2
V: TRBV5-6
D: NA
size: NA
DNA: TGTGCCAGCAGCTTGGCCAGGGAAGGCTACACCTTC
CDR3: CASSLAREGYTF

J: TRBJ1-1
V: TRBV3-1/TRBV3-2
D: NA
size: NA
DNA: TGTGCCAGCAGCCTGGGGGCGAGGGTCGGGGCTTTCTTT
CDR3: CASSLGARVGAFF

J: TRBJ1-5
V: TRBV6-1
D: NA
size: NA
DNA: TGTGCCAGCAGTGTGTTAATACGAGTGAGCAATCAGCCCCAGCATTTT
CDR3: CASSVLIRVSNQPQHF

J: TRBJ1-2
V: TRBV5-6
D: TRBD1
size: NA
DNA: TGTGCCAGCAGCTCCCGGACAGGGAGGGTAGGCTACACCTTC
CDR3: CASSSRTGRVGYTF

J: TRBJ2-6
V: TRBV7-8
D: TRBD1
size: NA
DNA: TGTGCCAGCAGCTCAATGGGGACAGGTTTGCAAGGGGCCAACGTCCTGACTTTC
CDR3: CASSSMGTGLQGANVLTF

J: TRBJ2-7
V: TRBV5-1
D: TRBD2
size: NA
DNA: TGCGCCAGCAGCATAAGGGGGGGACTAGCGGGAGGGTCCTACGAGCAGTACTTC
CDR3: CASSIRGGLAGGSYEQYF

J: TRBJ1-2
V: TRBV7-2
D: NA
size: once
DNA: TGTGCCAGCAGCCCGGACTATGGCTACACCTTC
CDR3: CASSPDYGYTF

J: TRBJ2-5
V: TRBV2
D: NA
size: NA
DNA: TGTGCCAGCAACCCGGGTGCTACCCTAGAGACCCAGTACTTC
CDR3: CASNPGATLETQYF

J: TRBJ1-3
V: TRBV28
D: NA
size: NA
DNA: TGTGCCAGCAGAACTCCAGGGGTCTCTGGAAACACCATATATTTT
CDR3: CASRTPGVSGNTIYF